This passage covers 28 T cell receptor beta chains from one sample sequenced in a study of cytomegalovirus exposure and HLA in healthy donors. PCR employed 60 Vbeta and 13 Jbeta primers. Profiling relied on immunoSEQ multiplex PCR, and the TCRdb table lists in-frame clones only, not all of them. The sample has roughly 130,000 clones, approximately 72% seen once; the top ten hold approximately 6.5%. Input material: PBMCs. The receptors were sampled from a woman aged 60-70 years in good health and CMV-seronegative.

The chain uses TRBV5-1 and TRBJ2-7, with D perhaps matching TRBD2 (5 bases). CDR3 size: 14 residues. With 4 bases removed from V and 2 bases from J, the gap between germline ends came to 13 bases. Germline CDR1 reads SGHRS; CDR2 reads YFSETQ. In nucleotides, the CDR3 is TGCGCCAGCAGCACCCAGGCGGGCGCCTACGAGCAGTACTTC. Translating gives CASSTQAGAYEQYF.

V gene TRBV6-1 combines with J gene TRBJ2-3, with D perhaps matching TRBD1 (6 bases). The ends were cut back, 2 bases at V and 14 bases at J, with 17 bases in the middle. CDR1 is MNHNS and CDR2 is SASEGT in the germline V gene. This CDR3 is 13 amino acids long. CDR3 DNA: TGTGCCAGCAGTGAACGTCGTCAGGGGATGGTGTATTTT. Encoded protein: CASSERRQGMVYF.

V usage is TRBV5-4 and J usage is TRBJ2-2; 14 bases match TRBD2. Germline lookup yields CDR1 SGHNT and CDR2 YYREEE (reference sequence). The CDR3 has 16 amino acids. The trim removed 4 bases at V and 6 bases at J, leaving 5 bases unmatched. CDR3 bases: TGTGCCAGCAGCGTAAGACTAGCGGGGGGGCCCGGGGAGCTGTTTTTT. This encodes CASSVRLAGGPGELFF.

Details on this clone: A read error may produce the germline difference seen at one junction end. This chain uses TRBV7-7 with TRBJ2-2, with 7 bases fitting TRBD1. This CDR3 contains 15 residues. The germline V gene encodes CDR1 SSHAT and CDR2 FNYEAQ (reference sequence). DNA for the CDR3: TGTGCTAGCAGCCCAAGGACAGGACCAGGCGGGGAGCTGTTTTTT. As protein: CASSPRTGPGGELFF.

J is TRBJ2-2 and V is TRBV10-1, with a tentative D call TRBD2 (6 bases). CDR3 length: 15 residues. V lost 7 bases and J 4 bases, leaving 16 bases between the germline ends. Germline CDR1 and CDR2: WNHNN and SYGVQD (reference sequence). The CDR3, as DNA: TGCGCCAGCACCGGGAGTCAACGGGGCACCGGGGAGCTGTTTTTT. It codes for CASTGSQRGTGELFF.

This clone has just a few counts. The V gene is TRBV7-2, the J gene TRBJ2-1; 8 bases align to TRBD2. This CDR3 has 16 amino acids. The germline V gene encodes CDR1 SGHTA and CDR2 FQGNSA. V was clipped by 0 bases and J by 6 bases; unmatched bases: 7. CDR3 sequence: CASSLAGVSGINEQFF. The CDR3 DNA is TGTGCCAGCAGCTTAGCGGGGGTTAGCGGGATCAATGAGCAGTTCTTC.

The genes are TRBV9 and TRBJ2-1, with 16 bases identical to TRBD2. Germline V gene sequence: CDR1 SGDLS, CDR2 YYNGEE. The CDR3 covers 16 residues. V trimming: 2 bases; J trimming: 9 bases; junction bases outside the gene matches: 5. The CDR3 protein is CASSVRGTSGGAEQFF. Written as DNA, the CDR3 is TGTGCCAGCAGCGTGAGAGGGACTAGCGGGGGGGCTGAGCAGTTCTTC.

The chain couples TRBV7-9 to TRBJ2-5; D is uncertain. Trimming left V 4 bases short and J 5 bases short, with 5 bases between. CDR3 size: 11 residues. Germline loops: CDR1 SEHNR, CDR2 FQNEAQ (reference sequence). The CDR3 spells CASSSRETQYF. CDR3 nucleotides: TGTGCCAGCAGCTCCCGGGAGACCCAGTACTTC.

This CDR3 is CASRDPGLTDTQYF. CDR3 nucleotides: TGTGCCAGCAGGGATCCAGGGTTGACAGATACGCAGTATTTT. The rearrangement joins TRBV6-6 to TRBJ2-3, with D perhaps TRBD1 (5 bases). CDR3 length: 14 amino acids. Trimming stripped 6 bases from V and 3 bases from J, with 13 bases between. In germline, CDR1 is MNHNY, CDR2 SVGAGI (reference sequence).

The gene calls are TRBV27 and TRBJ2-7; 9 bases line up with TRBD2. CDR3 size: 16 residues. Germline V lookup: CDR1 MNHEY, CDR2 SMNVEV (reference sequence). V gave up 4 bases and J gave up 2 bases; unmatched junction bases: 9. CDR3 in amino acids: CASSSPSAGGPYEQYF. The CDR3 DNA reads as TGTGCCAGCAGTTCCCCCTCGGCGGGAGGGCCCTACGAGCAGTACTTC.

The chain carries TRBV27 and TRBJ1-2, with 7 bases that match TRBD1. V was clipped by 6 bases and J by 8 bases; unmatched bases: 12. The CDR3 contains 14 residues. The germline CDR1 and CDR2 sequences are MNHEY and SMNVEV (reference sequence). The CDR3 loop reads CASSSLTGAQGYTF. The DNA for the CDR3 is TGTGCCAGCAGCTCCTTAACAGGGGCTCAGGGCTACACCTTC.

The V gene is TRBV7-2, the J gene TRBJ1-1; TRBD1 aligns across 9 bases. The germline V gene has CDR1 SGHTA and CDR2 FQGNSA. CDR3 length equals 16 residues. Trimming cost V 6 bases and J 1 base; bases outside gene matches: 9. In DNA form, the CDR3 reads TGTGCCAGCAGTCTACAGGGGGCGAGGGGGAACACTGAAGCTTTCTTT. Translated: CASSLQGARGNTEAFF.

The V and J genes are TRBV6-5 and TRBJ2-3, with a possible D match to TRBD2 (6 bases). The CDR3 runs to 16 residues. Germline V gives CDR1 MNHEY, CDR2 SVGAGI. V was clipped by 0 bases and J by 3 bases, with 13 bases between them. The CDR3 DNA reads as TGTGCCAGCAGTTACTCGATCGGGGCGGGGACAGATACGCAGTATTTT. It translates to CASSYSIGAGTDTQYF.

The rearrangement uses TRBV6-5 and TRBJ2-7; D might be TRBD1 (6 bases). Germline V gene sequence: CDR1 MNHEY, CDR2 SVGAGI. The CDR3 consists of 14 residues. V lost 5 bases to trimming and J lost 4 bases, with 15 bases between them. Here the CDR3 reads CASSETGSAYEQYF. The CDR3 DNA reads TGTGCCAGCAGTGAAACAGGGTCTGCTTACGAGCAGTACTTC.

This clone has just a few counts. For the CDR3, the DNA is TGTGCCAGTAAAGGACAGAGCTCCTACAATGAGCAGTTCTTC. Protein: CASKGQSSYNEQFF. The chain couples TRBV10-3 to TRBJ2-1; D perhaps matches TRBD1 (6 bases). Per germline, CDR1 ENHRY and CDR2 SYGVKD. This CDR3 region has 14 residues. Trimming took 10 bases from V and 0 from J, leaving 13 bases between them.

This clone came up a few times. The gene calls are TRBV7-3 and TRBJ2-5; D remains unclear. The CDR3 spans 13 residues. Between the trimmed V and J ends, which lost 5 bases and 0 bases, there was a span of 7 bases. Germline V CDR1 and CDR2: SGHTA, FQGTGA. The CDR3, as DNA: TGTGCCAGCAGCCGTTATGACCAAGAGACCCAGTACTTC. It codes for CASSRYDQETQYF.

This sequence joins TRBV5-1 and TRBJ1-1; 8 bases align to TRBD1. Per germline, CDR1 SGHRS and CDR2 YFSETQ. V gave up 2 bases and J gave up 4 bases; unmatched junction bases: 7. The CDR3 spans 15 residues. The CDR3 DNA reads as TGCGCCAGCAGCTTCTGGGCAGGGGGCGGCACTGAAGCTTTCTTT. It specifies CASSFWAGGGTEAFF.

The chain links TRBV7-9 to TRBJ2-7, with TRBD1 identical over 8 bases. The CDR3 is 16 residues long. The J segment lost 5 bases and the V segment lost 1 base, leaving 10 bases of the junction unmatched. Per the germline V gene, CDR1 is SEHNR and CDR2 is FQNEAQ (reference sequence). The CDR3 region has the DNA TGTGCCAGCAGCTTAGGGACAGGGCAGGGCGTGGACGAGCAGTACTTC. Protein: CASSLGTGQGVDEQYF. Filled out from reference TRBV7-9 and TRBJ2-7, the complete variable domain reads DTGVSQNPRHKITKRGQNVTFRCDPISEHNRLYWYRQTLGQGPEFLTYFQNEAQLEKSRLLSDRFSAERPKGSFSTLEIQRTEQGDSAMYLCASSLGTGQGVDEQYFGPGTRLTVT.

Comments on this clone: The sample contains more than one DNA sequence encoding this CDR3. V usage is TRBV7-2 and J usage is TRBJ2-3; 7 bases match TRBD1. Germline V gene sequence: CDR1 SGHTA, CDR2 FQGNSA. The V segment lost 0 bases and the J segment 3 bases; nucleotides outside the gene matches: 6. The CDR3 totals 16 residues. The CDR3 nucleotides are TGTGCCAGCAGCTTAGCGCTGGCAGGGGGTACAGATACGCAGTATTTT. It yields the protein CASSLALAGGTDTQYF.

The chain recombines TRBV18 with TRBJ2-7; TRBD1 matches 7 bases. The CDR3 covers 12 residues. CDR1 is KGHSH and CDR2 is LQKENI in the germline V gene. V trimming: 1 base; J trimming: 13 bases; junction bases outside the gene matches: 7. CDR3 amino acids: CASSPRQGPSYF. In DNA, the CDR3 is TGTGCCAGCTCACCACGACAGGGTCCATCTTACTTC.

CDR3 in DNA: TGCGCCAGCAGTGATCACAGGGGGACGTATTACCCCGAGCAGTACTTC. The encoded protein is CASSDHRGTYYPEQYF. The chain is built from TRBV10-1 and TRBJ2-7, with 8 bases fitting TRBD1. This CDR3 contains 16 residues. V shed 3 bases and J 6 bases; nucleotides not matched to a gene: 13. Germline V lookup: CDR1 WNHNN, CDR2 SYGVQD (reference sequence).

This clone was recorded a few times. The V gene is TRBV6-6, the J gene TRBJ1-5; D is undetermined. Germline CDR1 reads MNHNY; CDR2 reads SVGAGI (reference sequence). Trimming stripped 5 bases from V and 0 bases from J, with 8 bases between. This CDR3 comprises 14 residues. CDR3 amino acids: CASSRGSSNQPQHF. Here the CDR3 DNA reads TGTGCCAGCAGTCGCGGGAGTAGCAATCAGCCCCAGCATTTT.

This clone appeared a few times. V is TRBV5-1 and J is TRBJ1-1; tentative D call: TRBD1 (5 bases). The germline CDR1 and CDR2 sequences are SGHRS and YFSETQ. The CDR3 has 15 amino acids. The germline V and J ends were trimmed by 1 base and 4 bases, with 14 bases remaining between them. This CDR3 reads CASSLLQNQGTEAFF. As DNA, the CDR3 is TGCGCCAGCAGCTTGCTCCAAAACCAGGGCACTGAAGCTTTCTTT.

CDR3 nucleotide sequence: TGTGCCAGCAGCGAGTCAGCGGGTCGGGTGGAAAAACTGTTTTTT. It encodes CASSESAGRVEKLFF. J is TRBJ1-4 and V is TRBV9; D gene unclear. The germline V gene has CDR1 SGDLS and CDR2 YYNGEE. V dropped 3 bases and J dropped 8 bases, with 17 bases sitting between them. This CDR3 spans 15 amino acids.

V gene TRBV19 combines with J gene TRBJ2-5; perhaps TRBD1 as D (6 bases). This CDR3 comprises 14 residues. Looked up from germline, CDR1 is LNHDA and CDR2 is SQIVND (reference sequence). V was clipped by 0 bases and J by 5 bases, with 10 bases between them. The CDR3 region has the DNA TGTGCCAGTAGTATAGATACAGGGCGGGAGACCCAGTACTTC. Residues: CASSIDTGRETQYF.

The chain recombines TRBV6-5 with TRBJ2-7; D uncertain. This CDR3 spans 11 amino acids. Germline V lookup: CDR1 MNHEY, CDR2 SVGAGI. Between the trimmed V and J ends, which lost 0 bases and 6 bases, there was a span of 3 bases. CDR3 DNA sequence: TGTGCCAGCAGTTACTCGAGCGAGCAGTACTTC. Protein sequence: CASSYSSEQYF.

This rearrangement joins TRBV7-2 to TRBJ2-1; D is perhaps TRBD2 (5 bases). This CDR3 is 15 amino acids long. Trimming took 5 bases from V and 0 from J, leaving 11 bases between them. The V gene's germline CDR1 is SGHTA and CDR2 FQGNSA. This CDR3 is CASSEGLVSYNEQFF. The CDR3 DNA sequence: TGTGCCAGCAGCGAAGGACTTGTCTCCTACAATGAGCAGTTCTTC.

J is TRBJ2-7 and V is TRBV9; 9 nucleotides align to TRBD1. CDR1 SGDLS and CDR2 YYNGEE come from the germline V gene. This CDR3 region has 16 residues. V trimming: 0 bases; J trimming: 4 bases; junction bases outside the gene matches: 8. The CDR3 sequence is CASSVEGTGGLYEQYF. The CDR3 DNA reads TGTGCCAGCAGCGTAGAAGGTACAGGGGGCCTTTACGAGCAGTACTTC.